This paragraph covers one T cell receptor beta chain sequence. These data are taken from a study of blood T cells in healthy people across ages. It was with a sample-barcoded 5' primer and a J-beta primer mix that a second PCR of roughly 6 to 11 cycles was run. A single record per CDR3 protein comes from TCRdb applying MiXCR to the 5' RACE reads. The sample records 700,000 to 850,000 distinct CDR3 sequences, roughly 53% being singletons. V lost 5 bases and J lost 6, with 14 bases in between. The CDR3 consists of 13 residues. Germline CDR1 and CDR2: MDHEN and SYDVKM. Sequencing was carried out using blood. This clonotype was sampled from an elderly man in good health. The chain combines TRBV28 with TRBJ2-7, with unresolved D. DNA of the CDR3: TGTGCCAGCAGTCACACGGCCCACTCCGAGCAGTACTTC. It is translated as CASSHTAHSEQYF.